This T cell receptor beta chain was sequenced in a study of T-cell reconstitution after alpha-beta-depleted transplantation in children. This sample's TCRbeta library carried unique molecular identifier barcodes. TCRdb processed the PCR reads anew with MiXCR; each CDR3 protein has one entry. The sample holds approximately 590,000 distinct CDR3 sequences, roughly a tenth seen once. This clonotype has a count of ten or more. Trimming shortened V by 1 base and J by 1 base, and 8 bases separated the two germline ends. The CDR3 covers 13 residues. In germline, CDR1 is DFQATT, CDR2 SNEGSKA (reference sequence).

The receptor was isolated from a human donor who donated a stem cell graft to a child with acute myeloid leukemia. The sample here was PBMCs from the stem cell graft donor, taken from the stem cell graft. V usage is TRBV20-1 and J usage is TRBJ2-7, with D unresolved. CDR3 nucleotides: TGCAGTGCTAGAGTGGGGATTTCCTACGAGCAGTACTTC. It is translated as CSARVGISYEQYF.